Each of the 32 T cell receptor beta chains below was sequenced from the same sample in a study of PD-1 blockade in classical Hodgkin lymphoma. Profiling relied on immunoSEQ multiplex PCR, and the TCRdb table lists in-frame clones only, not all of them. Among some 32,000 clones listed, roughly 82% were seen once. Relapse was seen in all patients after autologous stem cell transplantation, and brentuximab vedotin exposure was variable. The sample was peripheral blood mononuclear cells (PBMCs), taken at baseline. The receptors shown here come from a human donor with classical Hodgkin lymphoma.

This clone has more than one count but fewer than ten. The chain has TRBV20-1 and TRBJ1-1, with D perhaps TRBD1 (5 bases). V gave up 5 bases and J gave up 4 bases, with 8 bases separating them. Germline V gene data show CDR1 as DFQATT and CDR2 as SNEGSKA (reference sequence). The length of the CDR3 is 11 residues. This CDR3 reads CSAPGFTEAFF. The DNA of the CDR3 is TGCAGTGCTCCAGGGTTCACTGAAGCTTTCTTT.

The V gene is TRBV6-6, the J gene TRBJ2-1, with TRBD2 identical over 7 bases. CDR3 length: 15 amino acids. The germline V gene encodes CDR1 MNHNY and CDR2 SVGAGI (reference sequence). The V and J ends lost 6 bases and 3 bases, in that order; junction bases with no gene match: 8. CDR3 sequence (DNA): TGTGCCAGCAGCAACCACGGGGGGTTCTACAATGAGCAGTTCTTC. This gives the protein CASSNHGGFYNEQFF.

The V call is TRBV11-3, the J call TRBJ1-1; D not certain. The V end lost 5 bases, the J end lost 10 bases, and 14 bases lay between the germline ends. The CDR3 consists of 12 residues. Germline assignment: CDR1 SGHNT and CDR2 YENEEA. The CDR3 here is CASSLQAWGAFF. The DNA of the CDR3 is TGTGCCAGCAGCCTTCAGGCCTGGGGAGCTTTCTTT.

V is TRBV9 and J is TRBJ1-4; D may be TRBD1 (5 bases). The germline V and J ends were trimmed by 0 bases and 5 bases, with 8 bases remaining between them. Germline CDR1 is SGDLS and CDR2 is YYNGEE. The CDR3 has 14 residues. The CDR3 DNA sequence: TGTGCCAGCAGCGTAGTGGGGGGAAATGAAAAACTGTTTTTT. Translation gives CASSVVGGNEKLFF.

The chain is built from TRBV14 and TRBJ2-7, with 7 bases fitting TRBD2. Germline-derived CDR1 and CDR2 are SGHDN and FVKESK. Trimming removed 2 bases from V and 3 bases from J; junction bases left unmatched: 4. The CDR3 covers 14 residues. CDR3 loop: CASSQLGGVYEQYF. The CDR3 region has the DNA TGTGCCAGCAGCCAACTGGGAGGGGTCTACGAGCAGTACTTC.

This clone came up a few times. The chain has TRBV18 and TRBJ1-1; a weak D match, TRBD1 (5 bases). The CDR3 runs 15 residues. Trimming stripped 3 bases from V and 4 bases from J, with 15 bases between. Germline V gene data show CDR1 as KGHSH and CDR2 as LQKENI. CDR3 DNA: TGTGCCAGCTCACCCCGAGCGACAGAAGGCACTGAAGCTTTCTTT. As protein: CASSPRATEGTEAFF.

The chain joins TRBV30 to TRBJ1-2; D is undetermined. CDR3 length: 13 amino acids. Germline values: CDR1 GTSNPN, CDR2 SVGIG (reference sequence). Trimming took off 2 bases at V and 8 bases at J, with 15 bases between the two ends. CDR3 sequence reads: CAWSRSPLGGYTF. Written as DNA, the CDR3 is TGTGCCTGGAGTCGGTCTCCCCTCGGAGGCTACACCTTC. The variable domain in full, completed from reference TRBV30 and TRBJ1-2, reads SQTIHQWPATLVQPVGSPLSLECTVEGTSNPNLYWYRQAAGRGLQLLFYSVGIGQISSEVPQNLSASRPQDRQFILSSKKLLLSDSGFYLCAWSRSPLGGYTFGSGTRLTVV.

This clone appeared a single time. This chain joins TRBV7-3 and TRBJ2-3, with 7 bases matching TRBD2. CDR3 length equals 14 residues. Losses at the gene ends were 2 bases for V and 5 bases for J; bases not matched to a gene: 4. Germline values: CDR1 SGHTA, CDR2 FQGTGA. CDR3 sequence reads: CASSLWGGGDTQYF. DNA for the CDR3: TGTGCCAGCAGCTTATGGGGCGGGGGAGATACGCAGTATTTT.

The rearrangement uses TRBV7-9 and TRBJ2-5; TRBD1 might be the D (6 bases). Trimming removed 3 bases from V and 13 bases from J, with 33 bases in between. Germline V gene data show CDR1 as SEHNR and CDR2 as FQNEAQ (reference sequence). This CDR3 spans 18 amino acids. Written as DNA, the CDR3 is TGTGCCAGCAGCTTGATAGGCTCGGAGGTCTGGGACACGGAAAGGGGGTACTTC. Protein: CASSLIGSEVWDTERGYF.

This chain joins TRBV9 and TRBJ2-1; 15 nucleotides line up with TRBD2. CDR1 is SGDLS and CDR2 is YYNGEE in the germline V gene. This CDR3 has 16 residues. Trimming took 4 bases from V and 5 from J; bases not matched to a gene: 4. The CDR3 here is CASSTGLAGGHNEQFF. As DNA, the CDR3 is TGTGCCAGCAGCACGGGACTAGCGGGGGGCCACAATGAGCAGTTCTTC.

This chain links TRBV29-1 with TRBJ2-7; D uncertain. The CDR3 totals 14 residues. V was cut by 5 bases and J by 2 bases, with 16 bases left in between. Germline assignment: CDR1 SQVTM and CDR2 ANQGSEA. The CDR3 reads CSVKNSASTYEQYF. As DNA, the CDR3 is TGCAGCGTTAAGAACAGCGCGTCGACCTACGAGCAGTACTTC.

The V gene is TRBV6-1, the J gene TRBJ1-2; D gene uncertain. The CDR3 contains 12 residues. Germline lookup yields CDR1 MNHNS and CDR2 SASEGT. Trimming took 7 bases from V and 8 from J, leaving 14 bases between them. In DNA, the CDR3 is TGTGCCAGCAATCTTCCGGGCCGAGGCTACACCTTC. Its protein is CASNLPGRGYTF.

CDR3 sequence: CASSDAGTRNTGELFF. The DNA of the CDR3 is TGTGCCAGCAGTGACGCAGGGACAAGGAACACCGGGGAGCTGTTTTTT. The chain uses TRBV6-4 and TRBJ2-2; maybe TRBD1 (6 bases). Trimming left V 2 bases short and J 1 base short, with 11 bases between. The CDR3 sequence is 16 residues long. Germline V gene lookup returns CDR1 MRHNA and CDR2 SNTAGT.

The rearrangement links TRBV18 to TRBJ1-5, with D unresolved. This CDR3 comprises 15 residues. The germline V gene has CDR1 KGHSH and CDR2 LQKENI. V was shortened by 5 bases and J by 0 bases, with 11 bases between the two germline ends. CDR3 region: CASSTGWYSNQPQHF. CDR3 nucleotides: TGTGCCAGCTCAACCGGGTGGTATAGCAATCAGCCCCAGCATTTT.

The gene calls are TRBV20-1 and TRBJ1-2; D is unclear. V was cut by 0 bases and J by 9 bases, with 8 bases left in between. The CDR3 covers 11 residues. Per germline, CDR1 DFQATT and CDR2 SNEGSKA (reference sequence). In DNA, the CDR3 is TGCAGTGCTAGAGATCGCGGGAGCTACACCTTC. Amino acids: CSARDRGSYTF.

This chain connects TRBV7-8 to TRBJ1-4; D is possibly TRBD1 (6 bases). Trimming removed 0 bases at V and 6 bases at J, with 14 bases between. The length of the CDR3 is 16 residues. Looked up from germline, CDR1 is SGHVS and CDR2 is FQNEAQ. CDR3 residues: CASSLATGSGYEKLFF. The CDR3 region has the DNA TGTGCCAGCAGCTTAGCCACAGGGTCGGGTTATGAAAAACTGTTTTTT.

This clone was picked up one time. The V gene is TRBV19, the J gene TRBJ1-1; D call uncertain. The CDR3 runs to 13 residues. The V and J ends lost 11 bases and 0 bases respectively, with 13 bases between them. CDR1 LNHDA and CDR2 SQIVND come from the germline V gene (reference sequence). The chain's CDR3 is CAARAVVNTEAFF. The DNA of the CDR3 is TGTGCCGCTAGGGCGGTAGTGAACACTGAAGCTTTCTTT.

This clone was detected a few times. The gene calls are TRBV11-3 and TRBJ2-3, with TRBD1 matching 12 bases. The CDR3 spans 18 residues. In germline, CDR1 is SGHNT, CDR2 YENEEA. With V trimmed by 1 base and J by 3 bases, 8 bases remained unmatched. The CDR3, as DNA: TGTGCCAGCAGCTTAGGCGCTGGGACAGGGGGCTCTACAGATACGCAGTATTTT. It encodes CASSLGAGTGGSTDTQYF.

This clone showed up just once. The chain recombines TRBV6-5 with TRBJ2-5, with TRBD2 matching over 7 bases. Germline CDR1 MNHEY, CDR2 SVGAGI. The length of the CDR3 is 14 residues. J lost 5 bases, V lost 5 bases, and 8 bases had no gene match. The CDR3 sequence: CASSQIGLDETQYF. The DNA of the CDR3 is TGTGCCAGCAGTCAAATCGGACTAGATGAGACCCAGTACTTC.

A single count supports this clone. V and J are TRBV5-6 and TRBJ2-7; D uncertain. The germline V gene encodes CDR1 SGHDT and CDR2 YYEEEE. This CDR3 contains 14 residues. V was clipped by 0 bases and J by 3 bases, with 10 bases between them. The CDR3 sequence: CASSLGAYNYEQYF. CDR3 nucleotides: TGTGCCAGCAGCTTGGGAGCTTATAACTACGAGCAGTACTTC.

The CDR3 DNA is TGTGCCAGTAATCTTCAGGGTTATGATGAAAAACTGTTTTTT. Translating it yields CASNLQGYDEKLFF. The chain uses TRBV19 and TRBJ1-4; tentatively, D is TRBD1 (5 bases). Germline V gives CDR1 LNHDA, CDR2 SQIVND (reference sequence). This CDR3 comprises 14 residues. Trimming shortened V by 7 bases and J by 6 bases, and 15 bases separated the two germline ends.

The chain couples TRBV7-2 to TRBJ1-5, with a weak D call TRBD1 (5 bases). CDR3 length: 15 amino acids. Germline V gene data show CDR1 as SGHTA and CDR2 as FQGNSA. Trimming removed 1 base at V and 4 bases at J, with 11 bases between. DNA of the CDR3: TGTGCCAGCAGCTTAGTGGGGGGGGAAAATCAGCCCCAGCATTTT. The encoded protein is CASSLVGGENQPQHF.

CDR3 residues: CASSPRAGYEQYF. CDR3 nucleotides: TGTGCCAGCTCACCACGGGCAGGTTACGAGCAGTACTTC. The chain is built from TRBV18 and TRBJ2-7; no firm D call. The CDR3 runs to 13 residues. V lost 1 base, J lost 4 bases, and 8 bases lay in between. The germline V gene encodes CDR1 KGHSH and CDR2 LQKENI.

This chain connects TRBV4-2 to TRBJ2-2; unclear D gene. V lost 6 bases and J lost 4, with 12 bases in between. The CDR3 is 14 amino acids. Germline V gives CDR1 LGHNA, CDR2 YNFKEQ. This CDR3 reads CASRHEALTGELFF. The CDR3 nucleotides read TGTGCCAGCAGGCACGAGGCGCTCACCGGGGAGCTGTTTTTT.

This clone showed up just a few times. The rearrangement links TRBV18 to TRBJ1-1; no reliable D call. This CDR3 region has 12 residues. Trimming removed 4 bases at V and 5 bases at J, with 8 bases between. Per germline, CDR1 KGHSH and CDR2 LQKENI. The CDR3 DNA sequence: TGTGCCAGCTCACTCGGTCAGACTGAAGCTTTCTTT. It translates to CASSLGQTEAFF.

This chain joins TRBV4-3 and TRBJ2-3, with D possibly being TRBD1 (6 bases). This CDR3 region has 16 residues. V was trimmed by 2 bases and J by 0 bases, leaving 12 bases between them. Germline V CDR1 and CDR2: LGHNA, YSLEER. The CDR3 here is CASSQFRGVSTDTQYF. As DNA, the CDR3 is TGCGCCAGCAGCCAATTCAGGGGAGTCAGCACAGATACGCAGTATTTT.

The chain is built from TRBV5-1 and TRBJ2-1; possible D gene TRBD2, 5 bases. Trimming removed 4 bases at V and 0 bases at J, with 14 bases between. The CDR3 totals 16 residues. Per the germline V gene, CDR1 is SGHRS and CDR2 is YFSETQ. Written as DNA, the CDR3 is TGCGCCAGCAGCCCCGGAGGCTCGAGCTCCTACAATGAGCAGTTCTTC. Translated, it gives CASSPGGSSSYNEQFF.

The chain joins TRBV2 to TRBJ2-2; D is possibly TRBD1 (5 bases). The CDR3 runs 13 residues. The V gene lost 6 bases and the J gene lost 4 bases, with 9 bases spanning the gap. The germline V gene has CDR1 SNHLY and CDR2 FYNNEI. The CDR3 bases are TGTGCCAGCAGCGTCAGGGTCACCGGGGAGCTGTTTTTT. Translating gives CASSVRVTGELFF.

The genes are TRBV6-1 and TRBJ1-5, with TRBD1 as a possible D gene (6 bases). The CDR3 runs 17 residues. Trimming removed 2 bases at V and 3 bases at J, with 17 bases between. The germline CDR1 and CDR2 sequences are MNHNS and SASEGT. The CDR3 DNA reads TGTGCCAGCAGTGAATTTCCGGTACAGGGTAACAATCAGCCCCAGCATTTT. The encoded protein is CASSEFPVQGNNQPQHF.

The chain is built from TRBV19 and TRBJ1-2; TRBD1 agrees at 7 bases. V dropped 5 bases and J dropped 8; count of bases not matched to a gene: 5. Germline V CDR1 and CDR2: LNHDA, SQIVND (reference sequence). The CDR3 is 12 residues long. CDR3: CASSRDRWGYTF. CDR3 DNA: TGTGCCAGTAGTCGGGACAGATGGGGCTACACCTTC.

J is TRBJ1-4 and V is TRBV7-9; 8 nucleotides agree with TRBD1. This CDR3 spans 15 amino acids. CDR1 is SEHNR, CDR2 FQNEAQ, per germline (reference sequence). The V gene end was trimmed by 5 bases and the J gene end by 8 bases; junction bases not matched to a gene: 10. In DNA form, the CDR3 reads TGTGCCAGCAGCCCCCGACAGGGGTCGATGGAAAAACTGTTTTTT. Protein sequence: CASSPRQGSMEKLFF.

The V gene is TRBV2, the J gene TRBJ1-2; 7 bases line up with TRBD1. Trimming at V came to 5 bases and at J to 6 bases, leaving 12 bases not matched to a gene. Germline CDR1 and CDR2: SNHLY and FYNNEI. This CDR3 is built from 15 residues. CDR3 DNA: TGTGCCAGCAGTCCCTCGGACAGGCGGGGGCATGGCTACACCTTC. Translation: CASSPSDRRGHGYTF.